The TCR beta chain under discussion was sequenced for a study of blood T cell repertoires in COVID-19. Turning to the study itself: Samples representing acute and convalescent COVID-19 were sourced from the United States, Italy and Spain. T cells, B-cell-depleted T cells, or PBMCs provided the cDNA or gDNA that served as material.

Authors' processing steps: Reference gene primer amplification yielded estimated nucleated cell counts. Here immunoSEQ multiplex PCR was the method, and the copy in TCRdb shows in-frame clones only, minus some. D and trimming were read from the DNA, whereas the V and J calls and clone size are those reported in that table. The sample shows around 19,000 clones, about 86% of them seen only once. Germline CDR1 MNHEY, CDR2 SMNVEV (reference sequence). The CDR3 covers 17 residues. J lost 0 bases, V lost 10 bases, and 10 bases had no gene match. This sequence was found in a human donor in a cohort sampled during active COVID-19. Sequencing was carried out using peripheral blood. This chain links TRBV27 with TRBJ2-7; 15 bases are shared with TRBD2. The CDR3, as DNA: TGTGCCACAGTCCCGGGACTAGCGGGAGGACACTCCTACGAGCAGTACTTC. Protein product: CATVPGLAGGHSYEQYF.